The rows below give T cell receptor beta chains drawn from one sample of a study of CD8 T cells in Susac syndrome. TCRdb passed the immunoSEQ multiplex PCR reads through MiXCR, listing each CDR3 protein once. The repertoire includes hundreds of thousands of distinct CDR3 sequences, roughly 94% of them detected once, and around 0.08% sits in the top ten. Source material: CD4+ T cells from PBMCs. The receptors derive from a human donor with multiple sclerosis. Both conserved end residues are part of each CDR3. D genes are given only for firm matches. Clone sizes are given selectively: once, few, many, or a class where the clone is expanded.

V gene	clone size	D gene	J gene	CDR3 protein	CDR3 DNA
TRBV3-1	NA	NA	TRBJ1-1	CASSQERAAFF	TGTGCCAGCAGCCAAGAGCGGGCAGCTTTCTTT
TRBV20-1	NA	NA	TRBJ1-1	CSASGVKAANTEAFF	TGCAGTGCTAGTGGTGTTAAGGCAGCGAACACTGAAGCTTTCTTT
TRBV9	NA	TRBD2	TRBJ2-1	CASSVLAGGRNAEQFF	TGTGCCAGCAGCGTGCTAGCGGGGGGGAGGAATGCTGAGCAGTTCTTC
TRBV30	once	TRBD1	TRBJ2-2	CAWSLRDRDTGELFF	TGTGCCTGGTCACTCCGGGACAGGGACACCGGGGAGCTGTTTTTT
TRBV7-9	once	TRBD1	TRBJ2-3	CASTLRDRGDTQYF	TGTGCCAGCACCTTGAGGGACAGGGGGGATACGCAGTATTTT
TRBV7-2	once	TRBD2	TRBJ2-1	CASSGGLALNEQFF	TGTGCCAGCAGCGGAGGACTAGCGCTCAATGAGCAGTTCTTC
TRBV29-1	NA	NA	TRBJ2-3	CSVAQGSSTDTQYF	TGCAGCGTTGCCCAGGGGAGTAGCACAGATACGCAGTATTTT
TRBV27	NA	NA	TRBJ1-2	CASSLSGSHGYTF	TGTGCCAGCAGTTTATCGGGGTCTCATGGCTACACCTTC
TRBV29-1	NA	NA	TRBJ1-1	CSSTEGSAEAFF	TGCAGCTCTACCGAGGGATCGGCTGAAGCTTTCTTT
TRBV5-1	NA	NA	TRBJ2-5	CASSQDWGEGETQYF	TGCGCCAGCAGCCAGGATTGGGGTGAAGGAGAGACCCAGTACTTC
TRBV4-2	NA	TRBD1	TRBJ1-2	CASSQDRGAAHHGYTF	TGTGCCAGCAGCCAAGACAGGGGGGCGGCACACCATGGCTACACCTTC
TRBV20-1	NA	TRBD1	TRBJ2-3	CSAGQGVTDTQYF	TGCAGTGCCGGACAGGGGGTGACAGATACGCAGTATTTT
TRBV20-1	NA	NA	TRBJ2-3	CSAPPRGLGTDTQYF	TGCAGTGCTCCGCCGCGGGGGCTCGGGACAGATACGCAGTATTTT
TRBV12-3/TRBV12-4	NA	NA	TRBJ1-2	CASSLIGSSGYTF	TGTGCCAGCAGTTTAATTGGGAGTAGTGGCTACACCTTC
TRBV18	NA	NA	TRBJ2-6	CASSLQRGGGANVLTF	TGTGCCAGCTCACTCCAGAGGGGTGGTGGGGCCAACGTCCTGACTTTC
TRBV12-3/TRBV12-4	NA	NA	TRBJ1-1	CASSRATEAFF	TGTGCCAGCAGTCGGGCCACTGAAGCTTTCTTT
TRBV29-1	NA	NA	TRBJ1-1	CSVDEQATEAFF	TGCAGCGTTGATGAGCAGGCCACTGAAGCTTTCTTT
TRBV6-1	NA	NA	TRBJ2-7	CASSPAWGSSYEQYF	TGTGCCAGCAGTCCCGCCTGGGGAAGCTCCTACGAGCAGTACTTC
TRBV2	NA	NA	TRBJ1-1	CASRENTEAFF	TGTGCCAGCAGGGAGAACACTGAAGCTTTCTTT
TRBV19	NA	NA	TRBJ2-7	CASSRQGRLEQYF	TGTGCCAGTAGTCGCCAGGGTCGCCTCGAGCAGTACTTC
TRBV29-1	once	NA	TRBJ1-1	CSVDALNTEAFF	TGCAGCGTTGACGCTTTAAACACTGAAGCTTTCTTT
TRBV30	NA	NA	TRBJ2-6	CAWSVTGPSGANVLTF	TGTGCCTGGAGTGTAACAGGTCCCTCTGGGGCCAACGTCCTGACTTTC
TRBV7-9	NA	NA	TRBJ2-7	CASSFIASEQYF	TGTGCCAGCAGCTTTATAGCCAGCGAGCAGTACTTC
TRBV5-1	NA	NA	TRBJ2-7	CASSVKLVPPPFEQYF	TGCGCCAGCAGCGTTAAATTAGTTCCCCCTCCCTTCGAGCAGTACTTC
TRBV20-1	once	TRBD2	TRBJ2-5	CSARKPSGGHQETQYF	TGCAGTGCCCGCAAACCTAGCGGGGGGCACCAAGAGACCCAGTACTTC
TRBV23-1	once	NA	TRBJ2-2	CASSQSEGDNTGELFF	TGCGCCAGCAGTCAATCAGAAGGGGATAACACCGGGGAGCTGTTTTTT
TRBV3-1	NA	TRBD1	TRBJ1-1	CASSNRGGNTEAFF	TGTGCCAGCAGCAACAGGGGAGGGAACACTGAAGCTTTCTTT
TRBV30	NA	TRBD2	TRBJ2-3	CAWALAGGQHTQYF	TGTGCCTGGGCACTAGCGGGGGGACAACATACGCAGTATTTT
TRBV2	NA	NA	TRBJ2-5	CASIRHPYQETQYF	TGTGCCAGCATCCGACATCCGTACCAAGAGACCCAGTACTTC
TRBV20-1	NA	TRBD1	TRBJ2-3	CSAPTDRGEADTQYF	TGCAGTGCTCCTACTGACAGGGGGGAGGCAGATACGCAGTATTTT
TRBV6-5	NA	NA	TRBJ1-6	CASSPDVLYNSPLHF	TGTGCCAGCAGCCCCGACGTACTCTATAATTCACCCCTCCACTTT
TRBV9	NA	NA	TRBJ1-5	CASSVKQEYSNQPQHF	TGTGCCAGCAGCGTAAAACAGGAATATAGCAATCAGCCCCAGCATTTT
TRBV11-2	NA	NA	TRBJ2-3	CASSPSSRVVGVITDTQYF	TGTGCCAGCAGCCCTTCGTCCAGAGTGGTGGGGGTGATCACAGATACGCAGTATTTT
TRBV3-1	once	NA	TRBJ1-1	CASTRQPGGWTEAFF	TGTGCCAGCACCCGTCAACCCGGCGGTTGGACTGAAGCTTTCTTT
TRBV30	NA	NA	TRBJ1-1	CAWSVRVGNSHF	TGTGCCTGGAGTGTACGTGTTGGGAACAGCCACTTT
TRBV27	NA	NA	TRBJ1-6	CASSLWLNSPLHF	TGTGCCAGCAGTTTATGGTTGAATTCACCCCTCCACTTT
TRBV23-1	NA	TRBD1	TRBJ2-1	CASHRPGQQLYNEQFF	TGCGCCAGCCACAGACCGGGACAGCAACTCTACAATGAGCAGTTCTTC
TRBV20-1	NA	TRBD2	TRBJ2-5	CSVSPGLMGLAGGSRETQYF	TGCAGTGTTTCCCCGGGCCTCATGGGACTAGCGGGGGGCTCTAGGGAGACCCAGTACTTC
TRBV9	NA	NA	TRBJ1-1	CASSPPRSGAFF	TGTGCCAGCAGCCCCCCTAGGAGTGGGGCTTTCTTT
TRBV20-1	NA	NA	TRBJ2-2	CSARSNTGELFF	TGCAGTGCTAGATCGAACACCGGGGAGCTGTTTTTT
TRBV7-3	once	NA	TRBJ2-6	CASRDSRGANVLTF	TGTGCCAGCCGGGACTCACGAGGGGCCAACGTCCTGACTTTC
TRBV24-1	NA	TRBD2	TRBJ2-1	CATSDPSGGRYNEQFF	TGTGCCACCAGTGACCCCAGCGGGGGCCGGTACAATGAGCAGTTCTTC
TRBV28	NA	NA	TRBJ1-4	CASRSGQRRLFF	TGTGCCAGCAGATCTGGACAGCGGAGACTGTTTTTT
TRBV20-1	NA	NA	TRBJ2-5	CSANPSSGQETQYF	TGCAGTGCTAACCCCTCGAGCGGCCAAGAGACCCAGTACTTC
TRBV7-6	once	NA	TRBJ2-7	CASSPLNSGEQQYF	TGTGCCAGCAGCCCCCTCAATTCGGGGGAGCAGCAGTACTTC
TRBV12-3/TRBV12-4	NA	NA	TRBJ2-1	CASSPGARGNEQFF	TGTGCCAGCAGTCCCGGGGCCAGAGGCAATGAGCAGTTCTTC
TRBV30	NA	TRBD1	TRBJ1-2	CACPTGVDGYTF	TGTGCCTGTCCGACAGGGGTGGATGGCTACACCTTC
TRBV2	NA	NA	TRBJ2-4	CASSLPRGHNIQYF	TGTGCCAGCAGTCTCCCAAGGGGACATAACATTCAGTACTTC
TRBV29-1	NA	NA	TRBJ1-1	CSVFLEAGWDTEAFF	TGCAGCGTTTTCCTGGAGGCAGGTTGGGACACTGAAGCTTTCTTT